The text below deals with one TCR beta chain. As yet, its antigen is unknown. Within the sample, other DNA sequences also encode this same CDR3. CDR3 length equals 14 residues. Germline values: CDR1 MNHEY, CDR2 SMNVEV (reference sequence). V was shortened by 2 bases and J by 1 base, with 6 bases between the two germline ends. Extracted RNA was reverse transcribed, and the resulting cDNA served as sequencing template. Profiling relied on immunoSEQ multiplex PCR, and the TCRdb table lists in-frame clones only, not all of them. Altogether over 100,000 clones are present, roughly 50% being singletons, with the ten largest covering more than 9%. This sample is part of a study of CD8+ T cells in alopecia areata. Study-level information: Severity was scored as percentage of affected scalp area in treated patients. Study outcomes and limitations: Scalp clonality dropped significantly under tofacitinib, as did expanded CD8+ top-100 clones.

Treatment meaning: oral pan-JAK inhibitor, 5-10 mg twice daily. This TCR derives from a human donor with alopecia areata. Sequencing was performed on CD8+ T cells sorted from blood, taken at week 24, from a patient treated with tofacitinib. V usage is TRBV27 and J usage is TRBJ1-5; D ambiguous. Here the CDR3 reads CASSLAGSNQPQHF. The CDR3 DNA reads TGTGCCAGCAGTTTAGCGGGGAGCAATCAGCCCCAGCATTTT.